The T cell receptor (beta chain) described here comes from a study of T cell responses to AZD1222 COVID-19 vaccine. Study-wide background: Pooling of second doses given at about 4 or about 12 weeks was done.

The V end was cut by 5 bases, the J end by 3 bases, with 9 bases between. This CDR3 comprises 13 residues. Per germline, CDR1 WNHNN and CDR2 SYGVQD (reference sequence). The method was immunoSEQ multiplex PCR; TCRdb's version includes in-frame clones alone and lacks a portion of them. The data contain more than 85,000 clones, about 78% of them singletons. The TCR comes from an adult in good health. The rearrangement uses TRBV10-1 and TRBJ2-3; D remains unclear. The sequences come from peripheral blood, collected on day 0 of AZD1222 vaccination. In nucleotides, the CDR3 is TGCGCCAGCAGTAGAAGTGCGACAGATACGCAGTATTTT. Residues: CASSRSATDTQYF.